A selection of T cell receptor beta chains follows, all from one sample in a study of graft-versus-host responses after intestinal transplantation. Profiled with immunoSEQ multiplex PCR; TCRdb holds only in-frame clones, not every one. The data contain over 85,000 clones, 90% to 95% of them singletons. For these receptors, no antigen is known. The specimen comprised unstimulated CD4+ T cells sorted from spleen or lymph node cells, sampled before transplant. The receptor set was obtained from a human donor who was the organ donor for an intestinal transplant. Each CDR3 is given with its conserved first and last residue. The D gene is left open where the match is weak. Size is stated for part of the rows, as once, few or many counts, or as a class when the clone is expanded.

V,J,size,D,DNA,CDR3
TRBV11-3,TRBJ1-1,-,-,TGTGCCAGCAGCTCAAGGGGGAACACTGAAGCTTTCTTT,CASSSRGNTEAFF
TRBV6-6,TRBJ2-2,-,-,TGTGCCAGCAGCACTATAAGGACAGGGAGGGCCGGGGAGCTGTTTTTT,CASSTIRTGRAGELFF
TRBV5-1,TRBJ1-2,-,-,TGCGCCAGCAGCTTGAATGGACACCGATCCTATGGCTACACCTTC,CASSLNGHRSYGYTF
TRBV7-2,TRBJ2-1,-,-,TGTGCCAGCAGCTTTTCCTTCTACAATGAGCAGTTCTTC,CASSFSFYNEQFF
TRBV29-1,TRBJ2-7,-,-,TGCAGCGTCGCCTCCGGGGGAGTAACCTACGAGCAGTACTTC,CSVASGGVTYEQYF
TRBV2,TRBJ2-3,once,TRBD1,TGTGCCAGCAGTGAAGCGCCGGGACAGGGCACAGATACGCAGTATTTT,CASSEAPGQGTDTQYF
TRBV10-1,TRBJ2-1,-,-,TGCGCCAGCAGTGAGCCGAGCGGTGGGGTCCCTCGTTACAATGAGCAGTTCTTC,CASSEPSGGVPRYNEQFF
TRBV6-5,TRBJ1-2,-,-,TGTGCCAGCAGGGTCTCGGAGTTAAACTATGGCTACACCTTC,CASRVSELNYGYTF
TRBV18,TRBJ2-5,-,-,TGTGCCAGCTCCTGGGGCGCCCAGAGGGAGACCCAGTACTTC,CASSWGAQRETQYF
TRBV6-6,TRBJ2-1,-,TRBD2,TGTGCCAGCAGCCCTAAGCGGGGGGGTTCCTACAATGAGCAGTTCTTC,CASSPKRGGSYNEQFF
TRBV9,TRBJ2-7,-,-,TGTGCCAGCAGCCCAGACCAGGGCTCCTACGAGCAGTACTTC,CASSPDQGSYEQYF
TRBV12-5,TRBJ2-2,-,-,TGTGCTAGTGGTGTAACAGGGTCTTCCACCGGGGAGCTGTTTTTT,CASGVTGSSTGELFF
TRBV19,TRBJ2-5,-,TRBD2,TGTGCCAGTGCGACTAGCGCCCAAGAGACCCAGTACTTC,CASATSAQETQYF
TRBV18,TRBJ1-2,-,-,TGTGCCAGCTCACCACCGGCCCTCTATGGCTACACCTTC,CASSPPALYGYTF
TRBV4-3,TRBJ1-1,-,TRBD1,TGCGCCAGCAGCCTCGAACAGGGGGCCTCTGAAGCTTTCTTT,CASSLEQGASEAFF
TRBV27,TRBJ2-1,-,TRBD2,TGTGCCAGCAGTTCTAGCGGGGCTTATTCAGGTGAGCAGTTCTTC,CASSSSGAYSGEQFF
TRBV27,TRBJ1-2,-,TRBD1,TGTGCCAGCAGTTTATCGAGACAGGGGGCGCAAGTCTATGGCTACACCTTC,CASSLSRQGAQVYGYTF
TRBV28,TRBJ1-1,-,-,TGTGCCAGCAGTGAGAACTATGAAGCTTTCTTT,CASSENYEAFF
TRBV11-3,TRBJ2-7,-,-,TGTGCCAGCAGCTTAGCCCTCGAGGGCGAGCAGTACTTC,CASSLALEGEQYF
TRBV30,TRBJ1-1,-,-,TGTGCCTGGAGGCAGGTTGAAGCTTTCTTT,CAWRQVEAFF
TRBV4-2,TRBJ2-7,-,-,TGTGCCAGCAGCCAAAGGGAACCGGCGGGGGAGCAGTACTTC,CASSQREPAGEQYF
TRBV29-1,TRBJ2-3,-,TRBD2,TGCAGCGTTGGTAATGTTAGCGGGGGAGTTCAGTATTTT,CSVGNVSGGVQYF